This T cell receptor (beta chain) was identified in a study of T cell changes during pregnancy in multiple sclerosis. The CDR3 is 15 residues long. Per germline, CDR1 MGHDK and CDR2 SYGVNS. V lost 2 bases, J lost 10 bases, and 15 bases lay in between. Clones were sequenced by immunoSEQ multiplex PCR, and TCRdb holds only the in-frame ones, with some missing. The profile covers about 110,000 clones, with 92% appearing a single time and approximately 1.5% taken by the ten largest. The material sequenced was peripheral blood, taken in the third trimester of pregnancy. The sequence came from a female donor with multiple sclerosis, enrolled in a pregnancy study. This rearrangement joins TRBV25-1 to TRBJ1-6, with no clear D. The CDR3 DNA is TGTGCCAGCAGTGAACGGATGGGAGTAGGATCACCCCTCCACTTT. Translating gives CASSERMGVGSPLHF.